The 20 T cell receptor beta chains listed next were all sequenced from one sample in a study of radiation and T cells in renal cell carcinoma. Time point in this sample: blood 2 weeks post-SBRT. The treatment denotes: 15 Gy SBRT to primary tumor, nephrectomy 4 weeks later. The assay was immunoSEQ multiplex PCR, and TCRdb's table has in-frame clones only and misses some. Among about 150,000 clones listed, roughly 86% were seen once. The source material was blood, sampled from a patient whose treatment included radiotherapy and nephrectomy. All receptors come from a woman between 50 and 59 years old with renal cell carcinoma.

The chain employs TRBV5-1 and TRBJ2-2; D tentatively reads TRBD1 or TRBD2 (5 bases each). This CDR3 has 14 residues. V was trimmed by 7 bases and J by 1 base, leaving 11 bases between them. From germline, CDR1 is SGHRS and CDR2 YFSETQ. CDR3 in DNA: TGCGCCAGCCGCACGGGGCTGAACACCGGGGAGCTGTTTTTT. Protein: CASRTGLNTGELFF.

This rearrangement joins TRBV7-6 to TRBJ2-4; 7 positions match TRBD1. Germline CDR1 reads SGHVS; CDR2 reads FNYEAQ. The CDR3 loop spans 12 amino acids. V was pared by 1 base and J by 15 bases, with 6 bases of the junction left unmatched. DNA of the CDR3: TGTGCCAGCAGCTTAGGCAGGGGGACACTGTACTTC. Translation gives CASSLGRGTLYF.

This chain uses TRBV10-2 with TRBJ2-1; 10 nucleotides agree with TRBD2. With 0 bases clipped from V and 5 bases from J, the junction kept 4 bases outside the gene matches. This CDR3 comprises 16 residues. In germline, CDR1 is WSHSY, CDR2 SAAADI. CDR3 amino acids: CASSESASGGDNEQFF. DNA for the CDR3: TGCGCCAGCAGTGAGTCAGCTAGCGGGGGAGACAATGAGCAGTTCTTC.

This chain connects TRBV5-1 to TRBJ2-1; the D gene is possibly TRBD2 (6 bases). With 0 bases removed from V and 7 bases from J, the gap between germline ends came to 17 bases. The germline V gene has CDR1 SGHRS and CDR2 YFSETQ. The CDR3 covers 16 residues. CDR3 nucleotide sequence: TGCGCCAGCAGCTTGGGGCGGGGCTCAACGGATAATGAGCAGTTCTTC. It encodes CASSLGRGSTDNEQFF.

The V and J genes are TRBV7-2 and TRBJ2-1; no clear D. V lost 5 bases and J lost 0, with 11 bases in between. Germline values: CDR1 SGHTA, CDR2 FQGNSA. This CDR3 has 15 residues. CDR3 sequence: CASSRQESSYNEQFF. In DNA, the CDR3 is TGTGCCAGCAGCCGGCAAGAGAGCTCCTACAATGAGCAGTTCTTC.

The chain recombines TRBV12-5 with TRBJ2-1; D may be TRBD1 (6 bases). Germline CDR1 LGHNT, CDR2 FRNRAP. V lost 5 bases to trimming and J lost 5 bases, with 19 bases between them. The CDR3 consists of 16 residues. CDR3 nucleotide sequence: TGTGCTAGTGGTCCTGGGGTTGTGACAGGAGACAATGAGCAGTTCTTC. Translated: CASGPGVVTGDNEQFF. Full variable domain (outside the CDR3, taken from reference TRBV12-5 and TRBJ2-1): DARVTQTPRHKVTEMGQEVTMRCQPILGHNTVFWYRQTMMQGLELLAYFRNRAPLDDSGMPKDRFSAEMPDATLATLKIQPSEPRDSAVYFCASGPGVVTGDNEQFFGPGTRLTVL.

This chain joins TRBV9 and TRBJ1-4; D may be TRBD1 (6 bases). V gave up 3 bases and J gave up 0 bases, with 12 bases separating them. The CDR3 loop spans 16 amino acids. Germline V gene lookup returns CDR1 SGDLS and CDR2 YYNGEE. Here the CDR3 reads CASSAERTATNEKLFF. In DNA, the CDR3 is TGTGCCAGCAGCGCGGAACGGACAGCAACTAATGAAAAACTGTTTTTT.

The chain carries TRBV4-2 and TRBJ1-5; tentatively, D is TRBD1 (6 bases). The V end lost 0 bases, the J end lost 3 bases, and 9 bases lay between the germline ends. CDR1 LGHNA and CDR2 YNFKEQ come from the germline V gene. The CDR3 runs 15 residues. The CDR3 is CASSQDGQNNQPQHF. The CDR3 DNA follows: TGTGCCAGCAGCCAAGATGGACAGAACAATCAGCCCCAGCATTTT.

In its sample, this clone was seen a few times. V and J are TRBV5-4 and TRBJ2-1, with a weak D call TRBD1 (7 bases). This CDR3 is 16 amino acids long. V gave up 0 bases and J gave up 8 bases, with 18 bases separating them. CDR1 SGHNT and CDR2 YYREEE come from the germline V gene (reference sequence). As DNA, the CDR3 is TGTGCCAGCAGCTTGGGACAGGGAGGCACGCACGATGAGCAGTTCTTC. Its translation is CASSLGQGGTHDEQFF. Using reference TRBV5-4 and TRBJ2-1 for the parts outside the CDR3, the full variable domain is ETGVTQSPTHLIKTRGQQVTLRCSSQSGHNTVSWYQQALGQGPQFIFQYYREEENGRGNFPPRFSGLQFPNYSSELNVNALELDDSALYLCASSLGQGGTHDEQFFGPGTRLTVL.

The gene calls are TRBV4-3 and TRBJ2-2; the match to TRBD2 covers 7 bases. The CDR3 length is 18 residues. The ends lost 1 base at V and 6 bases at J; junction bases unmatched: 14. Germline CDR1 reads LGHNA; CDR2 reads YSLEER. CDR3 region: CASSQGAFREVRPGELFF. The CDR3 nucleotides read TGCGCCAGCAGCCAAGGTGCATTTCGGGAGGTCCGACCCGGGGAGCTGTTTTTT.

This chain uses TRBV6-6 with TRBJ2-7; D not certain. Germline CDR1 reads MNHNY; CDR2 reads SVGAGI (reference sequence). Deletions cut 4 bases from V and 0 bases from J, with 1 base between. The CDR3 length is 11 residues. The CDR3 DNA reads as TGTGCCAGCAGTTTCTCCTACGAGCAGTACTTC. Encoded protein: CASSFSYEQYF.

Note on this clone: Other DNA sequences in this specimen translate into the identical CDR3. The chain uses TRBV6-5 and TRBJ1-1, with 10 bases matching TRBD1. The V and J ends lost 0 bases and 4 bases, in that order; junction bases with no gene match: 2. Germline-derived CDR1 and CDR2 are MNHEY and SVGAGI. The CDR3 runs to 15 residues. DNA for the CDR3: TGTGCCAGCAGTTACTCACGGGACAGGGGCACTGAAGCTTTCTTT. This codes for CASSYSRDRGTEAFF.

The CDR3: CASSLEKLETQYF. Here the CDR3 DNA reads TGCGCCAGCAGCTTGGAGAAGCTGGAGACCCAGTACTTC. The chain employs TRBV5-1 and TRBJ2-5; D is uncertain. In germline, CDR1 is SGHRS, CDR2 YFSETQ. The CDR3 covers 13 residues. V lost 0 bases, J lost 5 bases, and 8 bases lay in between. The whole variable domain, remainder taken from reference TRBV5-1 and TRBJ2-5, is KAGVTQTPRYLIKTRGQQVTLSCSPISGHRSVSWYQQTPGQGLQFLFEYFSETQRNKGNFPGRFSGRQFSNSRSEMNVSTLELGDSALYLCASSLEKLETQYFGPGTRLLVL.

The V call is TRBV18, the J call TRBJ2-2, with D possibly TRBD1 on 5 matching bases. Germline lookup yields CDR1 KGHSH and CDR2 LQKENI. The V end was cut by 2 bases, the J end by 3 bases, with 7 bases between. There are 14 residues in the CDR3. The CDR3 sequence: CASSPGADTGELFF. The CDR3 DNA reads TGTGCCAGCTCACCAGGGGCAGACACCGGGGAGCTGTTTTTT.

The chain couples TRBV29-1 to TRBJ2-3, with 8 nucleotides matching TRBD1. Germline-derived CDR1 and CDR2 are SQVTM and ANQGSEA. This CDR3 is built from 12 residues. The J segment lost 4 bases and the V segment lost 7 bases, leaving 4 bases of the junction unmatched. The CDR3 reads CSGTGGADTQYF. The CDR3 coding sequence is TGCAGCGGCACAGGGGGAGCAGATACGCAGTATTTT.

The chain combines TRBV19 with TRBJ1-1; TRBD1 might be the D (5 bases). Deletions cut 4 bases from V and 2 bases from J, with 8 bases between. The germline V gene encodes CDR1 LNHDA and CDR2 SQIVND (reference sequence). The CDR3 covers 13 residues. CDR3 DNA: TGTGCCAGTAGTAGAACAGGCAACACTGAAGCTTTCTTT. This translates into CASSRTGNTEAFF.

V usage is TRBV14 and J usage is TRBJ2-6, with unresolved D. This CDR3 comprises 17 residues. CDR1 is SGHDN and CDR2 is FVKESK in the germline V gene. V was cut by 3 bases and J by 1 base, with 13 bases left in between. CDR3 amino acids: CASSQAPFLSGANVLTF. CDR3 nucleotides: TGTGCCAGCAGCCAGGCCCCCTTTTTGTCTGGGGCCAACGTCCTGACTTTC.

CDR3 in amino acids: CASSMGGWAGAYNEQFF. Written as DNA, the CDR3 is TGTGCCAGTAGTATGGGTGGCTGGGCGGGGGCATACAATGAGCAGTTCTTC. This chain joins TRBV19 and TRBJ2-1, with D perhaps matching TRBD2 (7 bases). V was cut by 3 bases and J by 4 bases, with 19 bases left in between. This CDR3 has 17 amino acids. Germline loops: CDR1 LNHDA, CDR2 SQIVND (reference sequence).

A note on this clone: Other DNA variants within this sample encode the same CDR3. The rearrangement links TRBV6-1 to TRBJ2-1; 13 bases are shared with TRBD2. J was trimmed by 4 bases and V by 6 bases; bases with no gene match: 0. Germline lookup yields CDR1 MNHNS and CDR2 SASEGT. There are 14 residues in the CDR3. For the CDR3, the DNA is TGTGCCAGCAGGACTAGCGGGGGGTACAATGAGCAGTTCTTC. It specifies CASRTSGGYNEQFF.

The chain couples TRBV13 to TRBJ1-1; unclear D gene. V gave up 0 bases and J gave up 1 base, with 6 bases separating them. The CDR3 runs 14 residues. Germline V gives CDR1 PRHDT, CDR2 FYEKMQ (reference sequence). In DNA form, the CDR3 reads TGTGCCAGCAGCTTAGGACACACGAACACTGAAGCTTTCTTT. Amino acid sequence: CASSLGHTNTEAFF.